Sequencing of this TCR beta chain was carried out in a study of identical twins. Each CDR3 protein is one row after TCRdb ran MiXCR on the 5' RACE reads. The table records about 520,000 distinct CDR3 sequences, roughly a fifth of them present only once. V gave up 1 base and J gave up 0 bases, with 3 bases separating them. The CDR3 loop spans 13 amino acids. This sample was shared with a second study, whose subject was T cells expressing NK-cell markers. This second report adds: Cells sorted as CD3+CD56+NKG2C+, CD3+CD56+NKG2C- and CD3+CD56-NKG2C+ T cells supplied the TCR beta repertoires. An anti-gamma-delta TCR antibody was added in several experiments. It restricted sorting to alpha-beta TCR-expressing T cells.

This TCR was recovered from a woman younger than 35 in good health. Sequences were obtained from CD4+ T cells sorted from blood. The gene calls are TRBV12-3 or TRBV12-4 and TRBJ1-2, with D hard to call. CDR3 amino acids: CASSLGPNYGYTF. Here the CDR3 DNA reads TGTGCCAGCAGTTTAGGACCTAACTATGGCTACACCTTC.